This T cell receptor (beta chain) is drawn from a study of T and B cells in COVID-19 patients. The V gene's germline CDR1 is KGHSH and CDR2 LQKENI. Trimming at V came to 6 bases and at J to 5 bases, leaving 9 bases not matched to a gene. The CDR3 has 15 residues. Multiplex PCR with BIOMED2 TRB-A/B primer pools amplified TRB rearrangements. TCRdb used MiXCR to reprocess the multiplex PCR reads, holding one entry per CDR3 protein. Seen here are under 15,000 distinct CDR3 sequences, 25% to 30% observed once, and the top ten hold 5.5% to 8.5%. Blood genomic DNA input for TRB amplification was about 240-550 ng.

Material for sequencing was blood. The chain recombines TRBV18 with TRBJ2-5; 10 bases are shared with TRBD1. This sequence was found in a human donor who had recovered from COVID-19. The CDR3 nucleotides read TGTGCCAGCTCTTGGGACAGGGGAGCTTGGGAGACCCAGTACTTC. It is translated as CASSWDRGAWETQYF.